The clone carrying this T cell receptor beta chain has a count of ten or more. The antigen remains undetermined. Germline V gene sequence: CDR1 DFQATT, CDR2 SNEGSKA (reference sequence). With V trimmed by 2 bases and J by 0 bases, 12 bases remained unmatched. The CDR3 sequence is 17 residues long. The entry originates in a study of response to subunit inactivated influenza vaccine. Whole-study results and caveats: Authors suggested each seasonal flu vaccination may recruit only limited numbers of new T cells.

TCRdb redid the calling of the RT-PCR reads with MiXCR, one entry per CDR3 protein. Of 500,000 or so distinct CDR3 sequences in the sample, roughly 11% were seen once. This material consisted of PBMCs from blood, taken roughly 47 days after vaccination. V gene TRBV20-1 combines with J gene TRBJ2-7; 8 bases match TRBD2. This sequence originates from a man aged 45-65 years who received an inactivated influenza vaccine. CDR3 DNA: TGCAGTGCTAGAATAGACAAGGCTAGCGGGTTCTCCTACGAGCAGTACTTC. Its protein product is CSARIDKASGFSYEQYF.